This T cell receptor (beta chain) was identified in a study of CD8+ T cells in alopecia areata. The researchers isolated CD4+ and CD8+ T cells from PBMCs by sorting. On this clone itself: Its antigen remains unidentified.

Extraction and reverse transcription of RNA yielded cDNA as the sequencing template. Sequencing was performed with immunoSEQ multiplex PCR; in TCRdb, only in-frame clones are kept and a portion is missing. There are 98,000 or so clones in the sample; almost 60% occur only once, and about 20% lies in the top ten. The length of the CDR3 is 17 residues. Trimming removed 5 bases at V and 1 base at J, with 19 bases between. From germline, CDR1 is SEHNR and CDR2 FQNEAQ (reference sequence). The study's findings and limits: Shared TCR sequences were less clear between patients than in mice, possibly partly from HLA diversity. Sequence data from scalp samples additionally include resident alphabeta T cells of normal skin.

Sequenced: CD8+ T cells sorted from blood. The TCR sequence derives from a human donor in good health. V is TRBV7-9 and J is TRBJ2-3, with D perhaps matching TRBD1 (6 bases). The CDR3 loop is CASSVTAGEGGTDTQYF. The CDR3 DNA sequence: TGTGCCAGCAGCGTAACGGCAGGGGAAGGGGGCACAGATACGCAGTATTTT.